These 12 T cell receptor beta chains were all obtained from the same sample, sequenced in a study of T cells in severe cutaneous drug reactions. The donors had carbamazepine-induced Stevens-Johnson syndrome or toxic epidermal necrolysis. TCR subtype-specific primers in iRepertoire multiplex PCR prepared libraries for bulk and single-cell sequencing. TCRdb re-called the multiplex PCR reads and shows each CDR3 protein once, DNA omitted. Found here are about 6,600 distinct CDR3 sequences; the top ten clones hold 30% to 40%. Sequencing used cells from a skin blister. These receptors came from a human donor with toxic epidermal necrolysis, a severe cutaneous drug reaction.

This chain uses TRBV27 with TRBJ2-1; the D call from TCRdb, TRBD2, cannot be confirmed without DNA. Germline CDR1 MNHEY, CDR2 SMNVEV (reference sequence). This CDR3 contains 11 residues. The CDR3 is CASSSGGGEFF.

The chain is built from TRBV7-9 and TRBJ2-5; the TCRdb D gene call, TRBD2, has no DNA to confirm it. CDR1 and CDR2 from the germline V gene are SEHNR and FQNEAQ (reference sequence). This CDR3 spans 16 amino acids. The CDR3 here is CASSRGMGEYQETQYF.

The chain combines TRBV29-1 with TRBJ2-7. The CDR3 has 11 residues. Germline V gives CDR1 SQVTM, CDR2 ANQGSEA. CDR3 sequence reads: CSAVGNYEQYF.

This clonotype is classed as medium-sized by frequency. The V and J genes are TRBV29-1 and TRBJ1-2; TCRdb gives TRBD1 as the D gene, but with no DNA this cannot be confirmed. CDR3 size: 12 residues. Germline V gene sequence: CDR1 SQVTM, CDR2 ANQGSEA. The CDR3 loop is CSVAGDWDGYTF.

The chain couples TRBV7-9 to TRBJ1-4; the TRBD1 assignment by TCRdb is unverifiable without DNA. CDR3 size: 13 residues. Germline V gene sequence: CDR1 SEHNR, CDR2 FQNEAQ (reference sequence). The CDR3 sequence: CASSGGNQGKLFF.

The V call is TRBV16, the J call TRBJ2-2. The CDR3 spans 11 residues. Germline loops: CDR1 KGHSY, CDR2 FQNENV. CDR3 in amino acids: CASSDTGELFF.

By frequency, this clonotype registers medium-sized. The genes are TRBV18 and TRBJ2-7. Germline V CDR1 and CDR2: KGHSH, LQKENI. The CDR3 loop spans 13 amino acids. CDR3 region: CASSPPSGYEQYF.

This clonotype is deemed medium-sized by its frequency. The chain is built from TRBV4-2 and TRBJ2-7; absent DNA, TCRdb's TRBD2 call cannot be checked. Germline values: CDR1 LGHNA, CDR2 YNFKEQ. This CDR3 is built from 15 residues. The CDR3 loop is CASSQEPSPGDEQYF.

The gene calls are TRBV4-2 and TRBJ1-1; lacking DNA, the TRBD1 call made by TCRdb goes unchecked. The CDR3 runs to 16 residues. Per germline, CDR1 LGHNA and CDR2 YNFKEQ. The CDR3 spells CASSQDGSPAGTEAFF.

The chain employs TRBV6-2 or TRBV6-3 and TRBJ2-7. Germline assignment: CDR1 MNHEY and CDR2 SVGEGT. CDR3 length equals 12 residues. The CDR3 reads CASSSKRFEQYF.

This chain joins TRBV29-1 and TRBJ1-1. CDR3 size: 11 residues. Germline V gene data show CDR1 as SQVTM and CDR2 as ANQGSEA. The CDR3 loop reads CSGRTGLEAFF.

This clonotype registers medium-sized by frequency. The chain recombines TRBV30 with TRBJ2-1. CDR3 length equals 12 residues. Germline V lookup: CDR1 GTSNPN, CDR2 SVGIG (reference sequence). The CDR3 here is CAWDQITDEQFF.